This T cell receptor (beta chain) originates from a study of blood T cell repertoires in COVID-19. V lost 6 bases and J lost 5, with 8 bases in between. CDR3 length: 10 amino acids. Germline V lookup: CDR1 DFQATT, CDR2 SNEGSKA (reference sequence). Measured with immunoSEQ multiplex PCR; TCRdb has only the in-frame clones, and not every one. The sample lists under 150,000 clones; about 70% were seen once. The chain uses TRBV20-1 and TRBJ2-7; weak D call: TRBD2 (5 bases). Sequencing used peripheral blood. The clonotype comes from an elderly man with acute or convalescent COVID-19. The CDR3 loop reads CSAASNEQYF. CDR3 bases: TGCAGTGCAGCTAGCAACGAGCAGTACTTC.